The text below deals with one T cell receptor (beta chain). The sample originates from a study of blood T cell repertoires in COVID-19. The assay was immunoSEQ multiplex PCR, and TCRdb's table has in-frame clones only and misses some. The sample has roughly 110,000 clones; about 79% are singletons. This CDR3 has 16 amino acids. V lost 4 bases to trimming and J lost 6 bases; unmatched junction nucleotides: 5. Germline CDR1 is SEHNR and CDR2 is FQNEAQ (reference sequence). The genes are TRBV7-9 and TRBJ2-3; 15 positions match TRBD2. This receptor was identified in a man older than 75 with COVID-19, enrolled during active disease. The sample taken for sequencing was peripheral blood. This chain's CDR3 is CASSWGTSGRTDTQYF. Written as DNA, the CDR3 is TGTGCCAGCAGCTGGGGGACTAGCGGGAGGACTGATACGCAGTATTTT.